A selection of T cell receptor beta chains follows, all from one sample in a study of OX40 agonist ivuxolimab in advanced cancers. Sequencing was performed with immunoSEQ multiplex PCR; in TCRdb, only in-frame clones are kept and a portion is missing. The sample includes some 150,000 clones, roughly nine tenths seen only once; the top ten take approximately 1%. This specimen was CD4+ or CD8+ T cells sorted from blood, taken in a trial of the OX40 agonist ivuxolimab. The receptors shown here come from an adult with an advanced solid tumor such as melanoma, head and neck, liver or kidney cancer. The CDR3 runs from the conserved cysteine through the conserved F or W. A D gene is named only where the DNA matches it firmly. The size of a clone is reported for some rows only, either as once, few or many, or as a class for expanded clones.

j_call,d_call,v_call,clone_size,cdr3_nt,cdr3_aa
TRBJ2-7,NA,TRBV6-1,NA,TGTGCCACCGGACGGAGGTCTGAGCCACGATCCGAGCAGTACTTC,CATGRRSEPRSEQYF
TRBJ2-7,TRBD1,TRBV4-2,once,TGTGCCAGCAGCTCCGGACAGGGTAACCCCTACGAGCAGTACTTC,CASSSGQGNPYEQYF
TRBJ2-5,NA,TRBV6-6,NA,TGTGCCAGCAGTAAGGGGGAGGTGGCCCAAGAGACCCAGTACTTC,CASSKGEVAQETQYF
TRBJ2-5,TRBD2,TRBV27,NA,TGTGCCAGCAGTTTCAGTGCTAGCGGAAGTAAGACCCAGTACTTC,CASSFSASGSKTQYF
TRBJ1-1,NA,TRBV15,NA,TGTGCCACCAGCAGGCCCGACACCGGGAACACTGAAGCTTTCTTT,CATSRPDTGNTEAFF
TRBJ1-3,NA,TRBV9,NA,TGTGCCAGCAGCGTAGAGAACAGCTTCTCTGGAAACACCATATATTTT,CASSVENSFSGNTIYF
TRBJ2-1,TRBD1,TRBV19,NA,TGTGCCAGTAGAGACAGGGTAATCTTC,CASRDRVIF
TRBJ2-1,NA,TRBV28,NA,TGTGCCAGCACCCAGGGAAGCTCCTACAATGAGCAGTTCTTC,CASTQGSSYNEQFF
TRBJ1-1,NA,TRBV6-4,NA,TGTGCCAGCAGTGACTCATCCGGGGGCAGGTCCCTGAACACTGAAGCTTTCTTT,CASSDSSGGRSLNTEAFF
TRBJ1-6,NA,TRBV2,NA,TGTGCCAGCAGTCCGGGGAGCAATAATTCACCCCTCCACTTT,CASSPGSNNSPLHF
TRBJ1-1,NA,TRBV27,NA,TGTGCCAGCAGTACAGGTGCTGAAGCTTTCTTT,CASSTGAEAFF
TRBJ1-1,TRBD1,TRBV7-8,NA,TGTGCCAGCAGCGGAGCAGGGGGCACTGAAGCTTTCTTT,CASSGAGGTEAFF
TRBJ2-1,NA,TRBV5-4,once,TGTGCCAGCAGCTTGGAATGGGGGAATGAGCAGTTCTTC,CASSLEWGNEQFF
TRBJ2-1,NA,TRBV5-4,NA,TGTGCCAGCAGCTTGGTCGGGATCTCCTACAATGAGCAGTTCTTC,CASSLVGISYNEQFF
TRBJ1-5,NA,TRBV7-9,NA,TGTGCCAGCAGCTTAGGGCTATTCAATGGGGAGAATCAGCCCCAGCATTTT,CASSLGLFNGENQPQHF
TRBJ2-5,NA,TRBV15,NA,TGTGCCACCAGCAGCGACCACGGGACCCAGTACTTC,CATSSDHGTQYF
TRBJ2-3,TRBD1,TRBV19,NA,TGTGCCAGTAGTATAAAACAGGGGGTGGGCACAGATACGCAGTATTTT,CASSIKQGVGTDTQYF
TRBJ2-7,TRBD2,TRBV19,few,TGTGCCAGTAGTAGGACTAGCGACTCCTACGAGCAGTACTTC,CASSRTSDSYEQYF
TRBJ2-3,NA,TRBV9,NA,TGTGCCAGCAGCGTAGCGTGGGGAGATACGCAGTATTTT,CASSVAWGDTQYF
TRBJ2-1,TRBD2,TRBV12-5,NA,TGTGCTAGTGGGTCCCACTTCAGCGGGGGATACAATGAGCAGTTCTTC,CASGSHFSGGYNEQFF
TRBJ1-2,NA,TRBV5-8,NA,TGTGCCAGCAACCTTTGGGGGGTGCCGGGGGCGAGCGGCTACACCTTC,CASNLWGVPGASGYTF
TRBJ2-7,TRBD2,TRBV19,NA,TGTGCCAGTAGTTCGGGACTAGCGGGCACCTACGAGCAGTACTTC,CASSSGLAGTYEQYF
TRBJ2-3,TRBD1,TRBV5-1,NA,TGCGCCAGCAGCACAGAGACAGGGGGTAGCACAGATACGCAGTATTTT,CASSTETGGSTDTQYF
TRBJ2-3,NA,TRBV6-5,NA,TGTGCCAGCAGTACTAGCTGGCGCACAGATACGCAGTATTTT,CASSTSWRTDTQYF
TRBJ1-2,NA,TRBV6-5,NA,TGTGCCAGCAATAACCGGGTGGGTGGCTACACCTTC,CASNNRVGGYTF
TRBJ2-7,NA,TRBV28,NA,TGTGCCAGCAGGAGGAGGGAGTCGAACTACGAGCAGTACTTC,CASRRRESNYEQYF
TRBJ2-2,NA,TRBV7-9,NA,TGTGCCAGCAGCTTGGACCGGACAGAGAACACCGGGGAGCTGTTTTTT,CASSLDRTENTGELFF
TRBJ2-1,NA,TRBV7-2,NA,TGTGCCAGCAGCTTAGTCGGATTGAATGAGCAGTTCTTC,CASSLVGLNEQFF
TRBJ1-1,NA,TRBV18,once,TGTGCCAGCTCACCACAAGTAACTGAAGCTTTCTTT,CASSPQVTEAFF
TRBJ1-2,NA,TRBV5-4,NA,TGTGCCAGCAGCTTGTCACGGGACTATGGCTACACCTTC,CASSLSRDYGYTF
TRBJ2-5,TRBD1,TRBV19,few,TGTGCCAGTACCCAAACGAGGGGGCCCCAAGAGACCCAGTACTTC,CASTQTRGPQETQYF
TRBJ2-2,TRBD2,TRBV27,NA,TGTGCCAGTCTGAGGAGGCGGGAGGGCCAGGGCACCGGGGAGCTGTTTTTT,CASLRRREGQGTGELFF
TRBJ2-7,NA,TRBV5-1,NA,TGCGCCAGCAGCTGGGGGGGACAGGTGGCCTACGAGCAGTACTTC,CASSWGGQVAYEQYF
TRBJ1-5,NA,TRBV5-1,NA,TGCGCCAGCAGCTTGATGTACGGTCAGCCCCAGCATTTT,CASSLMYGQPQHF
TRBJ2-3,TRBD1,TRBV10-3,NA,TGTGCCATCAGTCATTTGGGACAGGCCACAGATACGCAGTATTTT,CAISHLGQATDTQYF
TRBJ2-5,TRBD1,TRBV7-3,NA,TGTGCCAGCAGCAGGACAGGGCGAAGGGAGACCCAGTACTTC,CASSRTGRRETQYF
TRBJ1-4,NA,TRBV5-1,NA,TGCGCCAGCAGCTTGGGGGTTCCTAATGAAAAACTGTTTTTT,CASSLGVPNEKLFF
TRBJ1-5,TRBD1,TRBV7-8,NA,TGTGCCAGCAGCTCCTGGACAGGGCCCCAGCCCCAGCATTTT,CASSSWTGPQPQHF
TRBJ1-4,NA,TRBV15,once,TGTGCCACCAGCGGGCGGACCGCCCATAATGAAAAACTGTTTTTT,CATSGRTAHNEKLFF
TRBJ2-1,TRBD2,TRBV6-5,NA,TGTGCCAGCAGTTACAGCGGGGGGGAGGCCAATGAGCAGTTCTTC,CASSYSGGEANEQFF
TRBJ2-1,NA,TRBV6-1,NA,TGTGCCAGCAGAAGACGTACCCTACCCTACAATGAGCAGTTCTTC,CASRRRTLPYNEQFF
TRBJ2-3,NA,TRBV7-2,NA,TGTGCCAGCAGCTTCCGGTTAACAGATACGCAGTATTTT,CASSFRLTDTQYF
TRBJ2-2,TRBD1,TRBV19,NA,TGTGCCAGTAGGATACCCGGGACAGGGGGCGGCGGGGAGCTGTTTTTT,CASRIPGTGGGGELFF
TRBJ1-2,TRBD1,TRBV11-2,NA,TGTGCCAGCAGCTTAGATTGGATCGGACAGGGACCAGAGTATGGCTACACCTTC,CASSLDWIGQGPEYGYTF
TRBJ2-6,NA,TRBV15,NA,TGTGCCACCAGCAGAGATAAGGGGGCCAACGTCCTGACTTTC,CATSRDKGANVLTF
TRBJ2-2,NA,TRBV11-1,once,TGTGCCAGCAGCGTACAGGGTGGGACGAACACCGGGGAGCTGTTTTTT,CASSVQGGTNTGELFF
TRBJ1-5,NA,TRBV7-9,NA,TGTGCCAGCAGCTTACAGGGTACAAATCAGCCCCAGCATTTT,CASSLQGTNQPQHF
TRBJ1-3,NA,TRBV19,NA,TGTGCCAGTAGTATGGGGGGATATACTGGAAACACCATATATTTT,CASSMGGYTGNTIYF
TRBJ2-7,NA,TRBV7-8,NA,TGTGCCAGCAGCCCCCCCGGAATGGGCTCCTACGAGCAGTACTTC,CASSPPGMGSYEQYF
TRBJ1-1,NA,TRBV27,NA,TGTGCCAGCAAAAGACTTCAGAACACTGAAGCTTTCTTT,CASKRLQNTEAFF
TRBJ1-2,NA,TRBV28,NA,TGTGCCAGCAGCCTCGTCCGCGGGGGGAGCTATGGCTACACCTTC,CASSLVRGGSYGYTF
TRBJ2-2,NA,TRBV6-1,NA,TGTGCCAGCAAAGAGGTGGGACTCCTCGGTGGGGAGCTGTTTTTT,CASKEVGLLGGELFF
TRBJ1-1,NA,TRBV6-6,NA,TGTGCCAGCAGTTACTCGCAGAACACTGAAGCTTTCTTT,CASSYSQNTEAFF
TRBJ2-3,NA,TRBV7-2,NA,TGTGCCAGCAGCCTGTTTGCCGATACGCAGTATTTT,CASSLFADTQYF
TRBJ1-1,TRBD1,TRBV7-9,NA,TGTGCCAGCAGCTTGGCGGACAGGGGTATAACTGAAGCTTTCTTT,CASSLADRGITEAFF